The 32 T cell receptor beta chains below come from one sample, sequenced in a study of T cells after yellow fever vaccination. TCRdb re-called the 5' RACE reads with MiXCR, one entry per CDR3 protein. The sample carries nearly 300,000 distinct CDR3 sequences, under 9% recorded once. Sequenced here: CD4+ T cells sorted from PBMCs, sampled 5 days after the yellow fever booster vaccination. These TCRs come from a man aged 18 to 35 who received the YFV17D yellow fever vaccine.

This clonotype was seen more than once but under ten times. This rearrangement joins TRBV6-2 or TRBV6-3 to TRBJ2-1, with D perhaps assigned TRBD1 or TRBD2 (5 bases each). Per the germline V gene, CDR1 is MNHEY and CDR2 is SVGEGT. The CDR3 consists of 12 residues. Trimming left V 5 bases short and J 14 bases short, with 16 bases between. The CDR3 coding sequence is TGTGCCAGCAGTCAAACAGGTTTGCGGGAGTTCTTC. Amino acids: CASSQTGLREFF.

This clonotype has just a few counts. J is TRBJ1-1 and V is TRBV5-1, with D possibly being TRBD1 (5 bases). This CDR3 has 15 residues. V lost 0 bases and J lost 8, with 17 bases in between. Germline values: CDR1 SGHRS, CDR2 YFSETQ. This CDR3 is CASSLAEGRGREAFF. CDR3 coding DNA: TGCGCCAGCAGCTTGGCCGAGGGTAGGGGACGCGAAGCTTTCTTT.

In this sample, this clonotype turned up a few times. The chain combines TRBV28 with TRBJ2-5, with 7 bases aligning to TRBD1. In germline, CDR1 is MDHEN, CDR2 SYDVKM. This CDR3 contains 13 residues. V was pared by 7 bases and J by 7 bases, with 9 bases of the junction left unmatched. In DNA, the CDR3 is TGTGCCAGCACCGAGGGGGCACCCCGGACCCAGTACTTC. It is translated as CASTEGAPRTQYF.

CDR3 residues: CASSLEAGWDEQYF. As DNA, the CDR3 is TGTGCCAGCAGCCTTGAGGCAGGGTGGGACGAGCAGTACTTC. V gene TRBV3-1 combines with J gene TRBJ2-7; possibly TRBD1 for D (5 bases). The V end was cut by 4 bases, the J end by 5 bases, with 15 bases between. This CDR3 spans 14 amino acids. Per the germline V gene, CDR1 is LGHDT and CDR2 is YNNKEL (reference sequence).

In this sample, this clonotype turned up many times. This sequence joins TRBV12-3 or TRBV12-4 and TRBJ1-5; the match to TRBD1 covers 8 bases. Germline trimming cut 2 bases from V and 0 bases from J; bases unmatched to any gene: 3. The CDR3 runs 16 residues. CDR3 sequence: CASSLSGGISNQPQHF. CDR3 bases: TGTGCCAGCAGTTTATCAGGGGGCATTAGCAATCAGCCCCAGCATTTT.

This clonotype was detected ten times or more. The chain joins TRBV4-3 to TRBJ2-5; 7 bases are a match to TRBD1. Germline V gene data show CDR1 as LGHNA and CDR2 as YSLEER. J gave up 0 bases and V 6 bases, and 7 bases lay outside the gene matches. The CDR3 is 15 residues long. The CDR3 is CASRPWDRDQETQYF. DNA for the CDR3: TGCGCCAGCAGACCCTGGGACAGAGACCAAGAGACCCAGTACTTC.

The chain employs TRBV19 and TRBJ2-3, with TRBD2 matching over 13 bases. This CDR3 is built from 14 residues. Germline CDR1 and CDR2: LNHDA and SQIVND (reference sequence). Trimming cost V 3 bases and J 14 bases; bases outside gene matches: 8. The CDR3 here is CASSMELAGGPTYF. The CDR3 DNA is TGTGCCAGTAGTATGGAACTAGCGGGGGGGCCTACGTATTTT.

This clonotype was seen a handful of times. V is TRBV5-1 and J is TRBJ2-2; D is uncertain. This CDR3 has 14 amino acids. V shed 3 bases and J shed 7 bases, with 13 bases lying between them. Germline loops: CDR1 SGHRS, CDR2 YFSETQ. CDR3 sequence: CASSSILKGGELFF. DNA for the CDR3: TGCGCCAGCAGCTCCATATTGAAGGGCGGGGAGCTGTTTTTT.

This rearrangement joins TRBV3-2 to TRBJ2-7. TRBV3-2 is a known pseudogene. The CDR3 runs to 13 residues. CDR3 region: CASSQDCTYEQYF. CDR3 DNA sequence: TGTGCCAGCAGCCAAGATTGCACCTACGAGCAGTACTTC.

A few counts support this clonotype. V usage is TRBV30 and J usage is TRBJ2-2; 12 nucleotides match TRBD1. Germline V gene lookup returns CDR1 GTSNPN and CDR2 SVGIG (reference sequence). The CDR3 contains 15 residues. The junction had 10 bases not matched to a gene; V was cut back by 8 bases and J by 6 bases. CDR3 DNA: TGTGCCCGGGACAGGGGGCCGACCAGGTCCGGGGAGCTGTTTTTT. It yields the protein CARDRGPTRSGELFF. Using reference TRBV30 and TRBJ2-2 for the parts outside the CDR3, the full variable domain is SQTIHQWPATLVQPVGSPLSLECTVEGTSNPNLYWYRQAAGRGLQLLFYSVGIGQISSEVPQNLSASRPQDRQFILSSKKLLLSDSGFYLCARDRGPTRSGELFFGEGSRLTVL.

This clonotype was seen a handful of times. V usage is TRBV20-1 and J usage is TRBJ1-5; D possibly corresponds to TRBD1 (5 bases). The V end was cut by 0 bases, the J end by 0 bases, with 15 bases between. The CDR3 totals 17 residues. CDR1 and CDR2 (germline): DFQATT, SNEGSKA (reference sequence). The CDR3 DNA sequence: TGCAGTGCTAGAGAGGCCGTGGGGCCCTTTAGCAATCAGCCCCAGCATTTT. It encodes CSAREAVGPFSNQPQHF.

This clonotype was recorded at least ten times. The V and J genes are TRBV19 and TRBJ2-1; D perhaps matches TRBD2 (5 bases). In germline, CDR1 is LNHDA, CDR2 SQIVND (reference sequence). Trimming left V 5 bases short and J 5 bases short, with 16 bases between. The CDR3 sequence is 15 residues long. The CDR3 region is CASSWVGRGHNEQFF. DNA for the CDR3: TGTGCCAGTAGTTGGGTTGGGAGAGGGCACAATGAGCAGTTCTTC.

The table lists this clonotype with a few counts. CDR3 DNA sequence: TGTGCCAGCAGCCCGCGGACAAAAGCTTTCTTT. This gives the protein CASSPRTKAFF. This sequence joins TRBV7-9 and TRBJ1-1, with D tentatively TRBD1 (5 bases). Germline assignment: CDR1 SEHNR and CDR2 FQNEAQ (reference sequence). The CDR3 consists of 11 residues. V lost 5 bases, J lost 9 bases, and 10 bases lay in between.

The gene calls are TRBV6-6 and TRBJ2-2, with unresolved D. Trimming pared 6 bases from V and 5 bases from J, leaving 4 bases between. The CDR3 contains 11 residues. Germline V CDR1 and CDR2: MNHNY, SVGAGI (reference sequence). CDR3: CASSWTGELFF. The CDR3 coding sequence is TGTGCCAGCAGCTGGACCGGGGAGCTGTTTTTT.

This clonotype has ten or more counts. V gene TRBV7-2 combines with J gene TRBJ1-1, with D unclear. Germline V lookup: CDR1 SGHTA, CDR2 FQGNSA. V was trimmed by 5 bases and J by 1 base, leaving 14 bases between them. The CDR3 is made up of 15 amino acids. The CDR3 nucleotides are TGTGCCAGCAGCCCAAGGCCGCATTCGAACACTGAAGCTTTCTTT. Translated: CASSPRPHSNTEAFF. The variable domain in full, completed from reference TRBV7-2 and TRBJ1-1, reads GAGVSQSPSNKVTEKGKDVELRCDPISGHTALYWYRQSLGQGLEFLIYFQGNSAPDKSGLPSDRFSAERTGGSVSTLTIQRTQQEDSAVYLCASSPRPHSNTEAFFGQGTRLTVV.

This clonotype was observed a few times. The V gene is TRBV6-5, the J gene TRBJ1-5; D is unclear. The CDR3 length is 15 residues. Germline V gives CDR1 MNHEY, CDR2 SVGAGI. Trimming pared 7 bases from V and 0 bases from J, leaving 13 bases between. CDR3 sequence: CASTRVWGSNQPQHF. The CDR3 nucleotides are TGTGCCAGCACGCGTGTTTGGGGTAGCAATCAGCCCCAGCATTTT.

This clonotype was counted a few times. This chain uses TRBV7-2 with TRBJ2-5; D remains ambiguous. This CDR3 has 13 residues. V was cut by 7 bases and J by 5 bases, with 14 bases left in between. Germline V gene lookup returns CDR1 SGHTA and CDR2 FQGNSA. The DNA for the CDR3 is TGTGCCAGCACCGTCGGAAGGTGGGAGACCCAGTACTTC. This codes for CASTVGRWETQYF.

CDR3 coding DNA: TGCGCCAGCAGCTTGGGGTCCCCCCGGGATGAGCAGTTCTTC. Translation: CASSLGSPRDEQFF. This chain uses TRBV5-1 with TRBJ2-1; D not resolved. From germline, CDR1 is SGHRS and CDR2 YFSETQ. Trimming stripped 0 bases from V and 8 bases from J, with 12 bases between. CDR3 size: 14 residues.

V and J are TRBV19 and TRBJ1-6; unclear D gene. V was cut by 3 bases and J by 6 bases, with 9 bases left in between. The germline V gene encodes CDR1 LNHDA and CDR2 SQIVND (reference sequence). The CDR3 contains 14 residues. The CDR3 sequence: CASSMQGSNSPLHF. The CDR3 DNA follows: TGTGCCAGTAGTATGCAAGGATCTAATTCACCCCTCCACTTT.

A few counts support this clonotype. Here the CDR3 DNA reads TGTGCCTGGCTTGGACTAGACGTCACAGATACGCAGTATTTT. This sequence encodes CAWLGLDVTDTQYF. V gene TRBV30 combines with J gene TRBJ2-3; 7 bases are shared with TRBD2. The CDR3 is 14 amino acids. The junction had 7 bases not matched to a gene; V was cut back by 5 bases and J by 2 bases. Germline V lookup: CDR1 GTSNPN, CDR2 SVGIG (reference sequence).

The sample holds many counts of this clonotype. The V call is TRBV28, the J call TRBJ2-3; the match to TRBD2 covers 8 bases. The CDR3 spans 16 residues. J lost 4 bases, V lost 5 bases, and 11 bases had no gene match. CDR1 is MDHEN, CDR2 SYDVKM, per germline. Here the CDR3 DNA reads TGTGCCAGCAGTCTACCAGGAGCGGGGGCCTCAGATACGCAGTATTTT. This codes for CASSLPGAGASDTQYF.

This clonotype appeared once. The V call is TRBV6-5, the J call TRBJ1-6; D is unclear. Trimming left V 2 bases short and J 13 bases short, with 21 bases between. Germline lookup yields CDR1 MNHEY and CDR2 SVGAGI. This CDR3 is built from 16 residues. The CDR3 spells CASSYRIRRGIHPLHF. The DNA of the CDR3 is TGTGCCAGCAGTTACCGGATTAGAAGAGGAATTCACCCCCTCCACTTT.

This clonotype turned up a few times. The chain uses TRBV6-5 and TRBJ2-1; the match to TRBD2 covers 7 bases. V was pared by 1 base and J by 2 bases, with 2 bases of the junction left unmatched. This CDR3 region has 15 residues. Germline values: CDR1 MNHEY, CDR2 SVGAGI. CDR3 loop: CASSYFRGAYNEQFF. The CDR3, as DNA: TGTGCCAGCAGTTACTTCCGGGGGGCCTACAATGAGCAGTTCTTC.

The chain employs TRBV20-1 and TRBJ1-1; 9 nucleotides line up with TRBD1. There are 14 residues in the CDR3. Trimming at V came to 4 bases and at J to 2 bases, leaving 5 bases not matched to a gene. Per the germline V gene, CDR1 is DFQATT and CDR2 is SNEGSKA (reference sequence). The CDR3 loop is CSAKGQGYNTEAFF. Here the CDR3 DNA reads TGCAGTGCTAAAGGACAGGGGTATAACACTGAAGCTTTCTTT.

The DNA for the CDR3 is TGTGCCAGCTCACGCCTGGACAGCTTGAACACTGAAGCTTTCTTT. Protein product: CASSRLDSLNTEAFF. The chain uses TRBV18 and TRBJ1-1; tentatively, D is TRBD1 (6 bases). There are 15 residues in the CDR3. Trimming pared 4 bases from V and 0 bases from J, leaving 12 bases between. The germline gives CDR1 KGHSH, CDR2 LQKENI.

This clonotype was counted between two and nine times. The chain joins TRBV20-1 to TRBJ2-2; tentatively, D is TRBD1 or TRBD2 (6 bases each). Between the trimmed V and J ends, which lost 6 bases and 5 bases, there was a span of 16 bases. Germline CDR1 is DFQATT and CDR2 is SNEGSKA (reference sequence). The length of the CDR3 is 14 residues. The CDR3 loop is CSARRGGHTGELFF. The CDR3 DNA follows: TGCAGTGCCCGGAGAGGGGGGCATACCGGGGAGCTGTTTTTT.

This clonotype was recorded a few times. The rearrangement uses TRBV18 and TRBJ2-1, with 7 bases identical to TRBD2. The CDR3 has 15 residues. From germline, CDR1 is KGHSH and CDR2 LQKENI. Trimming cost V 2 bases and J 4 bases; bases outside gene matches: 5. The CDR3 DNA is TGTGCCAGCTCACCAGGACTAGTCGGGTACAATGAGCAGTTCTTC. This translates into CASSPGLVGYNEQFF.

This sequence joins TRBV3-1 and TRBJ1-2; 8 positions agree with TRBD1. This CDR3 comprises 17 residues. Germline V gene data show CDR1 as LGHDT and CDR2 as YNNKEL (reference sequence). The J segment lost 4 bases and the V segment lost 0 bases, leaving 10 bases of the junction unmatched. The CDR3 nucleotides read TGTGCCAGCAGCCAAGATAGGCGGAGGGGACAGGTCTATGGCTACACCTTC. It translates to CASSQDRRRGQVYGYTF.

DNA of the CDR3: TGCGCCAGCAGCCAAGGATGGAGGGGGGCCTCACCCCTCCACTTT. Translated, it gives CASSQGWRGASPLHF. This sequence joins TRBV4-3 and TRBJ1-6; tentatively, D is TRBD1 (6 bases). Germline V gives CDR1 LGHNA, CDR2 YSLEER. This CDR3 region has 15 residues. V lost 1 base, J lost 10 bases, and 14 bases lay in between.

The CDR3 sequence is CASSFGPRGEQYV. CDR3 bases: TGTGCCAGCAGTTTTGGGCCCAGGGGCGAGCAGTACGTC. The chain recombines TRBV28 with TRBJ2-7; D might be TRBD1 (6 bases). Between the trimmed V and J ends, which lost 3 bases and 6 bases, there was a span of 12 bases. Germline-derived CDR1 and CDR2 are MDHEN and SYDVKM. The CDR3 has 13 amino acids.

The chain couples TRBV20-1 to TRBJ1-4; no clear D. The CDR3 spans 12 residues. Germline V gives CDR1 DFQATT, CDR2 SNEGSKA (reference sequence). The V end was cut by 0 bases, the J end by 6 bases, with 5 bases between. The DNA of the CDR3 is TGCAGTGCTAGAGATGACGATGAAAAACTGTTTTTT. This codes for CSARDDDEKLFF.

The V gene is TRBV7-9, the J gene TRBJ1-1; D perhaps matches TRBD1 (6 bases). With 2 bases removed from V and 1 base from J, the gap between germline ends came to 11 bases. CDR3 length: 15 residues. The V gene's germline CDR1 is SEHNR and CDR2 FQNEAQ (reference sequence). The CDR3 protein is CASSLSGGRNTEAFF. CDR3 nucleotide sequence: TGTGCCAGCAGCTTAAGCGGGGGGCGGAACACTGAAGCTTTCTTT.